This TCR beta chain was retrieved from a study of blood T cell repertoires in COVID-19. Study as a whole: Samples representing acute and convalescent COVID-19 were sourced from the United States, Italy and Spain. Sample material is recorded as cDNA or gDNA derived from T cells, B-cell-depleted T cells, or PBMCs.

This CDR3 spans 13 amino acids. Trimming pared 1 base from V and 1 base from J, leaving 5 bases between. In the study's own analysis: Reference gene primer amplification yielded estimated nucleated cell counts. Only in-frame clones appear in the TCRdb table, and some are missing; sequencing was by immunoSEQ multiplex PCR. The V and J calls and clone size are taken from that table; D and trimming were inferred from the DNA. The sample has about 290,000 clones; approximately 90% are singletons. This chain links TRBV12-3 or TRBV12-4 with TRBJ2-7; D gene uncertain. Sample: peripheral blood. This clonotype was obtained from a woman aged 25-40 years with active or convalescent COVID-19. The CDR3 nucleotides are TGTGCCAGCAGTTTAGACAGTTCCTACGAGCAGTACTTC. Its translation is CASSLDSSYEQYF.